These 6 T cell receptor beta chains were sequenced from one sample in a study of CD8 T cells in Susac syndrome. When the RNA was reverse transcribed, random hexamers were used with an input of roughly 0.45 to 1 ug. TCRdb recomputed calls from the immunoSEQ multiplex PCR reads with MiXCR, one row per CDR3 protein. The repertoire holds some 150,000 distinct CDR3 sequences, with about 94% as singletons. Material: CD4+ T cells from PBMCs. These receptors came from a human donor with Susac syndrome.

The chain recombines TRBV25-1 with TRBJ1-1; D uncertain. V gave up 9 bases and J gave up 10 bases, with 15 bases separating them. The CDR3 is made up of 11 amino acids. The germline gives CDR1 MGHDK, CDR2 SYGVNS. The CDR3 DNA follows: TGTGCCAGTACATGGGGATCGGGAGCTTTCTTT. Protein sequence: CASTWGSGAFF.

The CDR3 loop reads CASSLKPGGPGELFF. The CDR3, as DNA: TGTGCCAGCAGCTTAAAACCTGGCGGTCCCGGGGAGCTGTTTTTT. This rearrangement joins TRBV7-9 to TRBJ2-2; no reliable D call. Trimming took 2 bases from V and 6 from J, leaving 13 bases between them. Germline-derived CDR1 and CDR2 are SEHNR and FQNEAQ (reference sequence). The CDR3 loop spans 15 amino acids.

The chain is built from TRBV25-1 and TRBJ2-7; D is unclear. This CDR3 is 15 amino acids long. The V and J ends lost 5 bases and 0 bases respectively, with 14 bases between them. Germline V gene sequence: CDR1 MGHDK, CDR2 SYGVNS. Written as DNA, the CDR3 is TGTGCCAGCAGTCAAAGGACGGGCCTCTCCTACGAGCAGTACTTC. Amino acid sequence: CASSQRTGLSYEQYF.

The chain carries TRBV14 and TRBJ2-5; D is undetermined. Germline V gene sequence: CDR1 SGHDN, CDR2 FVKESK. The germline V and J ends were trimmed by 6 bases and 0 bases, with 8 bases remaining between them. The CDR3 runs 13 residues. Here the CDR3 reads CASREDYQETQYF. Here the CDR3 DNA reads TGTGCCAGCAGAGAGGATTACCAAGAGACCCAGTACTTC.

The chain has TRBV10-3 and TRBJ2-5; no firm D call. Germline CDR1 ENHRY, CDR2 SYGVKD. The CDR3 is 10 residues long. Trimming removed 11 bases from V and 5 bases from J, with 9 bases in between. As DNA, the CDR3 is TGTGCCGCCGGCGAGGAGACCCAGTACTTC. It encodes CAAGEETQYF.

V gene TRBV14 combines with J gene TRBJ2-7, with a tentative D call TRBD1 (6 bases). The CDR3 length is 14 residues. V was shortened by 5 bases and J by 7 bases, with 18 bases between the two germline ends. Germline assignment: CDR1 SGHDN and CDR2 FVKESK. The CDR3 coding sequence is TGTGCCAGCAGCTTCCAGGGGAGTAGGAGGGAGCAGTACTTC. Encoded protein: CASSFQGSRREQYF.